This TCR beta chain stems from a study of Graves' ophthalmopathy and Graves' hyperthyroidism listed by TCRdb under 2018. Broadly, across the study: Stable hyperthyroidism was defined as no progression to ophthalmopathy within 18 months of follow-up. The study used TCR beta repertoire signatures to distinguish Graves' ophthalmopathy from Graves' hyperthyroidism and to predict progression to ophthalmopathy. In total, 120 to 150 blood samples were TCR-sequenced: approximately 42 ophthalmopathy, over 70 hyperthyroidism and some 17 hyperthyroidism-to-ophthalmopathy patients. Once sampling was done, hyperthyroidism patients were given methimazole at a starting dose of 30 mg daily, while ophthalmopathy patients were given high-dose intravenous methylprednisolone. To explore V-J signatures distinguishing ophthalmopathy from hyperthyroidism, a discovery set of approximately 100 patients (roughly 42 ophthalmopathy, 57 stable hyperthyroidism) was enrolled. An independent validation cohort comprised 18 hyperthyroidism patients and 15 to 17 patients who later progressed from hyperthyroidism to ophthalmopathy. T-cell repertoires of thyroid tissue and blood were compared in five or six hyperthyroidism patients. Results the study describes overall, beyond this receptor: Among expanded thyroid clonotypes with frequency above 0.001, most also showed up in blood, which suggests that blood repertoires may reflect the thyroid immune response. The 13-signature model separated ophthalmopathy from stable hyperthyroidism with approximately 90% sensitivity and almost 84% specificity in cross-validation, and 80%/75% in the test set. In validation, the model predicted ophthalmopathy progression with 70.59% sensitivity and about 73% specificity; roughly 11 predicted patients were CT-confirmed with GO in a median of approximately 6.5 months. Sample size was not statistically predetermined, and group allocation was not concealed from the investigators.

Hyperthyroidism patients were newly diagnosed, were aged 18 to 65 years, and had a disease duration under 2 months. Patients with other autoimmune diseases, uncontrolled infections, pregnancy or lactation were excluded from the study. Diagnosis was based on clinical symptoms, serum thyroxine, TRAb, thyroid ultrasound and orbital computed tomography. Total RNA was extracted with Trizol reagent and quality-checked on an Agilent 2100 Bioanalyzer. This clonotype was seen at least ten times. The specificity of this receptor is unknown. Base qualities are missing; no much larger clone stands one base away. For repertoire sequencing, the TCR beta CDR3 regions were amplified from RNA transcripts. The first round was an RT-PCR using HTBI primers with the Qiagen OneStep RT-PCR kit, and this first round was followed by a second-round multiplex PCR, then size selection and purification. The libraries underwent paired-end sequencing with 100 bp reads on an Illumina HiSeq2000. As for how the authors treated the data: SOAPnuke was used to process the reads, removing any read that contained adapters or uncalled bases, had a mean Phred below 15, or lacked an exact match to the constant primer or identifier. High-quality paired reads were merged with COPE v1.2.5. Clonotypes were defined as unique nucleotide sequences and were aligned to IMGT TRB V, D and J references using MiTCR v1.1. Analysis was restricted to V-J combinations with a frequency above 0.0001, which covered over 98% of repertoires. A TCR clonal expansion and chaos score per V-J combination was defined as the ratio of F50 clonal expansion to chaos observed in the TCRdist matrix. Features were reduced by Welch's t-statistics and random forest to around 13 V-J combinations, which fed a naive Bayes classifier. The Morisita-Horn index was used to measure how similar the thyroid and blood repertoires were. Using fastp at Q25 and MiXCR, TCRdb reprocessed the public reads and kept productive beta chains. Rows are unified per CDR3 protein, each entry keeping the most common DNA and genes. TCRdb's processing, not the study's, gives the V and J calls here. This sample lists more than 1,000,000 distinct CDR3 sequences; less than 45% were detected once. The ten largest clonotypes hold roughly 11% of the sample.

The germline V gene sets CDR1 to SNHLY and CDR2 to FYNNEI. The V end loses 8 bases and the J end loses 10 bases, and a stretch of 20 bases separates them. The CDR3 sequence holds 14 residues, the cysteine and phenylalanine included. This entry keeps only the CDR3 DNA: 42 bases, framed from base 1. Sequenced sample: peripheral blood or thyroid tissue (not recorded which). The receptor was derived from an adult man with Graves' hyperthyroidism. The sequence is built from TRBV2 and TRBJ1-4, with TRBD1 as a weak D call on 5 bases. The DNA is TGTGCCAGCTCCAGACAGATATCTGGTGGAAAACTGTTTTTT. Translated, it reads CASSRQISGGKLFF.